A selection of T cell receptor beta chains follows, all from one sample in a study of CD8+ T cells in alopecia areata. Sequenced by immunoSEQ multiplex PCR; TCRdb stores in-frame clones only, minus some. This table holds 80,000 to 100,000 clones, 44% found once. The specimen comprised CD8+ T cells sorted from blood, sampled at week 24, from a patient treated with tofacitinib. These receptors all come from a human donor with alopecia areata. Each CDR3 is given with its conserved first and last residue.

j_gene	v_gene	CDR3aa
TRBJ2-2	TRBV6-5	CASSTGGAGGELFF
TRBJ1-2	TRBV7-2	CASSLTLTGSDGYTF
TRBJ2-7	TRBV27	CASSLSIGAYEQYF
TRBJ1-5	TRBV5-6	CASSFTRDRVYSNQPQHF
TRBJ2-1	TRBV27	CASSLLLAGTYNEQFF
TRBJ2-2	TRBV29-1	CSARGGQPGELFF
TRBJ2-1	TRBV7-8	CASSLVGRVREQFF
TRBJ2-1	TRBV7-9	CASSPRPNEQFF
TRBJ2-5	TRBV29-1	CSVDGASGRGKTQYF
TRBJ2-1	TRBV23-1	CASSQSASGRLPGFNEQFF
TRBJ2-7	TRBV5-1	CASSFSTGPTYEQYF
TRBJ2-5	TRBV4-3	CASSQDRGTGEETQYF
TRBJ2-3	TRBV7-9	CASSPPAGTDTQYF
TRBJ1-1	TRBV29-1	CSVAGGLATEAFF
TRBJ2-7	TRBV6-5	CATRLADSYEQYF
TRBJ1-4	TRBV30	CAWSWGRTNEKLFF
TRBJ1-1	TRBV7-9	CASSLVRTVLNTEAFF
TRBJ2-1	TRBV11-2	CASSPEGAYNEQFF
TRBJ2-5	TRBV7-9	CASSLSLAPWDQYF
TRBJ2-1	TRBV15	CATRPNSYNEQFF
TRBJ2-2	TRBV7-9	CASNPQDGWNTGELFF
TRBJ2-7	TRBV23-1	CASSQTPQPYEQYF
TRBJ2-1	TRBV7-8	CASSPGFGSYNEQFF
TRBJ2-1	TRBV25-1	CASRGRGLEQFF
TRBJ1-2	TRBV4-1	CASSQGLGGLTGYTF
TRBJ1-5	TRBV19	CASSIDSGQHQPQHF
TRBJ2-1	TRBV4-3	CASSNLYGTSGSNEQFF
TRBJ2-5	TRBV5-1	CASSPTAGETQYF
TRBJ2-7	TRBV13	CASSDEPGEQYF
TRBJ2-1	TRBV10-3	CAISETSGRDNEQFF
TRBJ1-1	TRBV29-1	CSVDESEAFF
TRBJ2-1	TRBV5-1	CASSLAAESSYNEQFF
TRBJ2-7	TRBV13	CASSSTALGYEQYF
TRBJ2-7	TRBV7-9	CASSPGGIYEQYF
TRBJ2-1	TRBV7-6	CASSLRQVGSRDEQFF
TRBJ2-7	TRBV29-1	CSVEDSGSYEQYF